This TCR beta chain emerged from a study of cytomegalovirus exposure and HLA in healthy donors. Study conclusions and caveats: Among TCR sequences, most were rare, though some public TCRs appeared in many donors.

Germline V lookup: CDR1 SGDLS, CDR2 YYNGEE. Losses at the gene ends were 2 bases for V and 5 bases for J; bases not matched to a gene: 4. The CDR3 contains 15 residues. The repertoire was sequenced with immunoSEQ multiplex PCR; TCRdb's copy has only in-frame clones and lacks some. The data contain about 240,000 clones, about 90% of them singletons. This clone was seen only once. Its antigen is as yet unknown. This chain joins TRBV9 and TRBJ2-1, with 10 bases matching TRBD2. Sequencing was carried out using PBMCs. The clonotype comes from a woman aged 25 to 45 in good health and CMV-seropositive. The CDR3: CASSVSGRYNNEQFF. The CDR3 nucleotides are TGTGCCAGCAGCGTTAGCGGGAGGTATAACAATGAGCAGTTCTTC.